This TCR beta chain was obtained from a study of blood T cell repertoires in COVID-19. On the study more broadly: The United States, Italy and Spain supplied acute and convalescent COVID-19 samples. The cDNA or gDNA used as material had been derived from T cells, B-cell-depleted T cells, or PBMCs.

The CDR3 runs to 16 residues. V gave up 2 bases and J gave up 1 base, with 12 bases separating them. Germline CDR1 reads LNHDA; CDR2 reads SQIVND (reference sequence). In the study's own analysis: Nucleated cell counts were estimated from reference gene primer amplification. The assay was immunoSEQ multiplex PCR, and TCRdb's table has in-frame clones only and misses some. From that table come the V and J calls and clone size; the DNA was used to work out D and trimming. The sample includes 96,000 or so clones, about four fifths of them seen just once. Patients in Seattle were enrolled during active infection, then followed longitudinally.

The chain uses TRBV19 and TRBJ2-1, with D possibly TRBD1 on 6 matching bases. The sequencing input was peripheral blood. This TCR derives from an elderly man with COVID-19, enrolled during active disease. This CDR3 is CASSIRPGQSYNEQFF. The DNA for the CDR3 is TGTGCCAGTAGTATAAGGCCGGGACAATCCTACAATGAGCAGTTCTTC.